The 28 T cell receptor beta chains presented below share a single source sample, sequenced in a study of blood T cell repertoires in COVID-19. Profiled with immunoSEQ multiplex PCR; TCRdb holds only in-frame clones, not every one. Of 40,000 or so clones detected, 90% to 95% appear once; the ten largest clones hold 15% to 19%. Material for sequencing was peripheral blood. Receptors were obtained from a woman in her 30s in a cohort sampled during active COVID-19.

This rearrangement joins TRBV5-1 to TRBJ2-1; unclear D gene. The CDR3 runs 13 residues. Germline CDR1 reads SGHRS; CDR2 reads YFSETQ. V was cut by 3 bases and J by 8 bases, with 12 bases left in between. CDR3 bases: TGCGCCAGCAGCTCGTCATACGCGGATGAGCAGTTCTTC. This encodes CASSSSYADEQFF.

This clone was seen once. The chain joins TRBV11-3 to TRBJ2-2, with TRBD2 matching 7 bases. Trimming removed 3 bases from V and 3 bases from J; junction bases left unmatched: 7. CDR3 length: 16 amino acids. Per germline, CDR1 SGHNT and CDR2 YENEEA. CDR3 sequence reads: CASSFRPSGYTGELFF. The DNA for the CDR3 is TGTGCCAGCAGCTTTAGGCCTAGCGGATACACCGGGGAGCTGTTTTTT. Together with reference TRBV11-3 and TRBJ2-2, the CDR3 gives the full variable domain: EAGVVQSPRYKIIEKKQPVAFWCNPISGHNTLYWYLQNLGQGPELLIRYENEEAVDDSQLPKDRFSAERLKGVDSTLKIQPAELGDSAVYLCASSFRPSGYTGELFFGEGSRLTVL.

This sequence joins TRBV15 and TRBJ2-3, with 8 positions matching TRBD1. The CDR3 covers 15 residues. V lost 1 base, J lost 4 bases, and 4 bases stayed unmatched. The germline V gene has CDR1 LNHNV and CDR2 YYDKDF (reference sequence). This CDR3 is CATSRGQGTPDTQYF. The CDR3 nucleotides are TGTGCCACCAGCAGAGGACAGGGGACCCCAGATACGCAGTATTTT.

This chain uses TRBV24-1 with TRBJ2-1; possibly TRBD1 for D (6 bases). V was cut by 7 bases and J by 4 bases, with 34 bases left in between. CDR3 length equals 21 residues. In germline, CDR1 is KGHDR, CDR2 SFDVKD. Written as DNA, the CDR3 is TGTGCCACCAGAGGACAGACACTAGGACCAGGACCGTTTCAGATTTACAATGAGCAGTTCTTC. As protein: CATRGQTLGPGPFQIYNEQFF.

V is TRBV7-3 and J is TRBJ2-1; possibly TRBD2 for D (5 bases). From germline, CDR1 is SGHTA and CDR2 FQGTGA. The CDR3 loop spans 13 amino acids. Trimming left V 1 base short and J 9 bases short, with 10 bases between. DNA of the CDR3: TGTGCCAGCAGCTTAAGTAGGGAGAGTGAGCAGTTCTTC. This sequence encodes CASSLSRESEQFF.

The rearrangement uses TRBV4-2 and TRBJ1-2, with a tentative D call TRBD1 (5 bases). This CDR3 has 20 residues. V was cut by 0 bases and J by 4 bases, with 27 bases left in between. CDR1 and CDR2 (germline): LGHNA, YNFKEQ. CDR3 coding DNA: TGTGCCAGCAGCCAAGAGGGGCGGGGGACCTCCTCTCCCCGGGGCTATGGCTACACCTTC. It codes for CASSQEGRGTSSPRGYGYTF.

The chain carries TRBV29-1 and TRBJ2-3, with 8 bases aligning to TRBD1. CDR3 length equals 15 residues. The junction had 13 bases not matched to a gene; V was cut back by 6 bases and J by 5 bases. The germline V gene has CDR1 SQVTM and CDR2 ANQGSEA. DNA of the CDR3: TGCAGCGTCGCCAACCCGGACAGGGTCAGAGATACGCAGTATTTT. Translation gives CSVANPDRVRDTQYF.

The chain combines TRBV27 with TRBJ2-1, with a possible D match to TRBD1 (5 bases). Trimming cost V 5 bases and J 0 bases, with 11 bases left between them. This CDR3 has 15 residues. Germline CDR1 reads MNHEY; CDR2 reads SMNVEV (reference sequence). The CDR3 DNA reads TGTGCCAGCAGTCCCAGGGATAACTCCTACAATGAGCAGTTCTTC. Translating it yields CASSPRDNSYNEQFF.

V is TRBV11-3 and J is TRBJ1-6; the match to TRBD1 covers 7 bases. V lost 8 bases and J lost 0; bases outside the gene matches: 4. The germline CDR1 and CDR2 sequences are SGHNT and YENEEA. The CDR3 contains 15 residues. The CDR3 here is CASAGGNSYNSPLHF. DNA of the CDR3: TGTGCCAGCGCAGGGGGAAACTCCTATAATTCACCCCTCCACTTT.

The V and J genes are TRBV28 and TRBJ1-2; TRBD1 is a possible D gene (5 bases). The CDR3 has 13 amino acids. Germline CDR1 MDHEN, CDR2 SYDVKM. Trimming stripped 3 bases from V and 8 bases from J, with 13 bases between. Written as DNA, the CDR3 is TGTGCCAGCAGTTTGTTCGGGGGACGGGGCTACACCTTC. Translated, it gives CASSLFGGRGYTF.

The chain employs TRBV28 and TRBJ1-4, with D possibly matching TRBD1 (5 bases). Germline CDR1 and CDR2: MDHEN and SYDVKM. The CDR3 extends over 13 amino acids. The V gene lost 1 base and the J gene lost 10 bases, with 10 bases spanning the gap. The CDR3 protein is CASSLFHRGKLFF. CDR3 in DNA: TGTGCCAGCAGTTTATTCCATAGGGGAAAACTGTTTTTT.

The V gene is TRBV18, the J gene TRBJ1-4; weak D call: TRBD1 (5 bases). This CDR3 is 16 amino acids long. Germline-derived CDR1 and CDR2 are KGHSH and LQKENI. V was trimmed by 2 bases and J by 5 bases, leaving 15 bases between them. CDR3 sequence reads: CASSPSVWGENEKLFF. The DNA of the CDR3 is TGTGCCAGCTCACCAAGTGTCTGGGGCGAGAATGAAAAACTGTTTTTT.

This chain joins TRBV7-2 and TRBJ2-7; 9 bases agree with TRBD2. Germline trimming cut 0 bases from V and 9 bases from J; bases unmatched to any gene: 9. This CDR3 is 15 amino acids long. CDR1 and CDR2 from the germline V gene are SGHTA and FQGNSA. CDR3 region: CASSLARDSGSMQYF. Here the CDR3 DNA reads TGTGCCAGCAGCTTAGCCCGGGATAGCGGGAGTATGCAGTACTTC.

The gene calls are TRBV7-3 and TRBJ2-2; TRBD2 aligns across 10 bases. J gave up 6 bases and V 5 bases, and 3 bases lay outside the gene matches. The CDR3 extends over 14 amino acids. Germline V gene lookup returns CDR1 SGHTA and CDR2 FQGTGA. The CDR3 loop reads CASSPGTSAGELFF. The CDR3 nucleotides read TGTGCCAGCAGCCCCGGGACTAGCGCCGGGGAGCTGTTTTTT. Drawing the rest from reference TRBV7-3 and TRBJ2-2, the complete variable domain is GAGVSQTPSNKVTEKGKYVELRCDPISGHTALYWYRQSLGQGPEFLIYFQGTGAADDSGLPNDRFFAVRPEGSVSTLKIQRTERGDSAVYLCASSPGTSAGELFFGEGSRLTVL.

The chain joins TRBV25-1 to TRBJ1-1; D remains unclear. The CDR3 runs 17 residues. From germline, CDR1 is MGHDK and CDR2 SYGVNS. The V end lost 1 base, the J end lost 3 bases, and 18 bases lay between the germline ends. The CDR3 sequence is CASSELPRTHRDTEAFF. The CDR3 bases are TGTGCCAGCAGTGAATTACCTCGAACCCACCGGGACACTGAAGCTTTCTTT.

The gene calls are TRBV6-5 and TRBJ1-1, with 11 bases lining up with TRBD1. The CDR3 loop spans 16 amino acids. The germline V gene encodes CDR1 MNHEY and CDR2 SVGAGI. The trim removed 6 bases at V and 0 bases at J, leaving 6 bases unmatched. The CDR3 loop reads CASSYGQGAVNTEAFF. CDR3 in DNA: TGTGCCAGCAGCTACGGACAGGGGGCGGTGAACACTGAAGCTTTCTTT.

This rearrangement joins TRBV24-1 to TRBJ2-2; 10 positions agree with TRBD2. Per the germline V gene, CDR1 is KGHDR and CDR2 is SFDVKD. The CDR3 contains 16 residues. J was trimmed by 8 bases and V by 1 base; bases with no gene match: 6. CDR3 loop: CATSDFNSGRTGELFF. In nucleotides, the CDR3 is TGTGCCACCAGTGATTTTAATAGCGGGAGGACGGGGGAGCTGTTTTTT.

The V call is TRBV5-4, the J call TRBJ1-1, with 8 bases that match TRBD1. V lost 4 bases and J lost 6; bases outside the gene matches: 14. The CDR3 consists of 16 residues. Germline assignment: CDR1 SGHNT and CDR2 YYREEE (reference sequence). The CDR3: CASSIGLLTGESEAFF. CDR3 nucleotides: TGTGCCAGCAGCATAGGACTATTGACAGGGGAGTCTGAAGCTTTCTTT.

This rearrangement joins TRBV6-5 to TRBJ1-2, with a tentative D call TRBD1 (6 bases). The germline CDR1 and CDR2 sequences are MNHEY and SVGAGI. V was shortened by 6 bases and J by 7 bases, with 18 bases between the two germline ends. This CDR3 has 14 amino acids. CDR3 sequence (DNA): TGTGCCAGCAGCATTCCGACAGGCCGGGTTGGCTACACCTTC. Protein: CASSIPTGRVGYTF.

This sequence joins TRBV5-5 and TRBJ2-6, with 7 bases aligning to TRBD2. Germline V CDR1 and CDR2: SGHKS, YYEKEE (reference sequence). The CDR3 has 20 residues. With 4 bases clipped from V and 2 bases from J, the junction kept 18 bases outside the gene matches. The CDR3 sequence: CASSPEIAGVHRTGANVLTF. The CDR3 DNA follows: TGTGCCAGCAGCCCCGAGATCGCGGGAGTGCATAGGACTGGGGCCAACGTCCTGACTTTC.

This clone occurred once. V gene TRBV4-2 combines with J gene TRBJ2-1; possible D gene TRBD1, 6 bases. V gave up 4 bases and J gave up 4 bases, with 14 bases separating them. This CDR3 is built from 15 residues. CDR1 and CDR2 from the germline V gene are LGHNA and YNFKEQ. The CDR3 sequence: CASSPTRGPYNEQFF. DNA for the CDR3: TGTGCCAGCAGCCCCACCAGGGGACCTTACAATGAGCAGTTCTTC.

This chain uses TRBV3-1 (or the pseudogene TRBV3-2) with TRBJ2-1; D perhaps matches TRBD2 (5 bases). Germline V gene lookup returns CDR1 LGHDT and CDR2 YNNKEL (reference sequence). The CDR3 has 15 residues. Trimming cost V 4 bases and J 0 bases, with 10 bases left between them. The CDR3 sequence is CASSRGIPSYNEQFF. CDR3 nucleotides: TGTGCCAGCAGCCGAGGGATACCCTCCTACAATGAGCAGTTCTTC.

The chain has TRBV5-1 and TRBJ2-3, with TRBD1 matching over 8 bases. V shed 5 bases and J 1 base; nucleotides not matched to a gene: 6. CDR1 is SGHRS, CDR2 YFSETQ, per germline. The CDR3 extends over 15 amino acids. The CDR3 loop is CASSFKGQGTDTQYF. In DNA form, the CDR3 reads TGCGCCAGCAGTTTCAAGGGACAGGGCACAGATACGCAGTATTTT. Full variable domain (remainder filled in from reference TRBV5-1 and TRBJ2-3): KAGVTQTPRYLIKTRGQQVTLSCSPISGHRSVSWYQQTPGQGLQFLFEYFSETQRNKGNFPGRFSGRQFSNSRSEMNVSTLELGDSALYLCASSFKGQGTDTQYFGPGTRLTVL.

The V call is TRBV7-2, the J call TRBJ2-2; D is uncertain. This CDR3 comprises 14 residues. The germline gives CDR1 SGHTA, CDR2 FQGNSA. Trimming removed 5 bases at V and 4 bases at J, with 11 bases between. The CDR3 loop reads CASSNRGITGELFF. The CDR3 DNA follows: TGTGCCAGCAGCAATCGAGGAATCACCGGGGAGCTGTTTTTT. The variable domain in full, completed from reference TRBV7-2 and TRBJ2-2, reads GAGVSQSPSNKVTEKGKDVELRCDPISGHTALYWYRQSLGQGLEFLIYFQGNSAPDKSGLPSDRFSAERTGGSVSTLTIQRTQQEDSAVYLCASSNRGITGELFFGEGSRLTVL.

This clone was picked up one time. The J gene is TRBJ1-6, the V gene TRBV2; no firm D call. V gave up 4 bases and J gave up 5 bases, with 9 bases separating them. The CDR3 spans 14 residues. The germline gives CDR1 SNHLY, CDR2 FYNNEI. In nucleotides, the CDR3 is TGTGCCAGCAGTGTTAGTGAACATAATTCACCCCTCCACTTT. It yields the protein CASSVSEHNSPLHF.

The V gene is TRBV28, the J gene TRBJ1-2, with D unclear. Trimming pared 3 bases from V and 0 bases from J, leaving 5 bases between. Looked up from germline, CDR1 is MDHEN and CDR2 is SYDVKM. The CDR3 is 13 residues long. The CDR3, as DNA: TGTGCCAGCAGTTTGAGGGCTAACTATGGCTACACCTTC. This sequence encodes CASSLRANYGYTF.

CDR3 nucleotide sequence: TGCAGCGTTGCGGGTTATAGCAATCAGCCCCAGCATTTT. It specifies CSVAGYSNQPQHF. V and J are TRBV29-1 and TRBJ1-5; D ambiguous. This CDR3 region has 13 residues. Looked up from germline, CDR1 is SQVTM and CDR2 is ANQGSEA. Trimming shortened V by 4 bases and J by 0 bases, and 7 bases separated the two germline ends.

The rearrangement joins TRBV2 to TRBJ2-2, with D possibly being TRBD1 (7 bases). The CDR3 is made up of 18 amino acids. V dropped 2 bases and J dropped 0 bases, with 16 bases sitting between them. Germline V gene lookup returns CDR1 SNHLY and CDR2 FYNNEI. DNA of the CDR3: TGTGCCAGCAGTGAAACGGCGGGACAGTACTCGAACACCGGGGAGCTGTTTTTT. Its protein is CASSETAGQYSNTGELFF.